One and the same sample provided the 4 T cell receptor beta chains below, sequenced in a study of T cell responses to AZD1222 COVID-19 vaccine. Repertoires were generated with immunoSEQ multiplex PCR, while TCRdb's copy carries only in-frame clones and drops some. This table has 140,000 to 150,000 clones, approximately 90% appearing once. Here the sequenced sample was peripheral blood, taken 28 days after the second AZD1222 dose. All receptors come from an adult who received the AZD1222 COVID-19 vaccine.

The chain links TRBV28 to TRBJ1-2; D is perhaps TRBD1 (6 bases). Germline-derived CDR1 and CDR2 are MDHEN and SYDVKM. The CDR3 totals 17 residues. Trimming removed 5 bases from V and 8 bases from J, with 27 bases in between. This chain's CDR3 is CASSPRRPGHLGKGYTF. CDR3 DNA sequence: TGTGCCAGCAGTCCCCGACGACCGGGACATCTCGGGAAGGGCTACACCTTC.

This clone was seen only once. This sequence joins TRBV6-5 and TRBJ2-3, with a tentative D call TRBD2 (6 bases). Germline CDR1 MNHEY, CDR2 SVGAGI. The CDR3 has 12 residues. V shed 8 bases and J shed 6 bases, with 12 bases lying between them. The CDR3 loop reads CASRGTWDTQYF. CDR3 coding DNA: TGTGCCAGCCGAGGGACTTGGGATACGCAGTATTTT.

This clone is medium-sized by share. J is TRBJ2-7 and V is TRBV7-8; 9 bases map to TRBD1. Losses at the gene ends were 4 bases for V and 4 bases for J; bases not matched to a gene: 5. The CDR3 loop spans 14 amino acids. Germline assignment: CDR1 SGHVS and CDR2 FQNEAQ. The CDR3 is CASSSRQGGYEQYF. Written as DNA, the CDR3 is TGTGCCAGCAGCTCCCGACAGGGGGGGTACGAGCAGTACTTC.

The chain recombines TRBV5-5 with TRBJ1-5; a possible D gene is TRBD1 (5 bases). This CDR3 has 16 amino acids. The germline gives CDR1 SGHKS, CDR2 YYEKEE (reference sequence). The V end was cut by 4 bases, the J end by 0 bases, with 14 bases between. CDR3 loop: CASSPLGGDSNQPQHF. The CDR3 bases are TGTGCCAGCAGCCCCCTTGGAGGGGATAGCAATCAGCCCCAGCATTTT.